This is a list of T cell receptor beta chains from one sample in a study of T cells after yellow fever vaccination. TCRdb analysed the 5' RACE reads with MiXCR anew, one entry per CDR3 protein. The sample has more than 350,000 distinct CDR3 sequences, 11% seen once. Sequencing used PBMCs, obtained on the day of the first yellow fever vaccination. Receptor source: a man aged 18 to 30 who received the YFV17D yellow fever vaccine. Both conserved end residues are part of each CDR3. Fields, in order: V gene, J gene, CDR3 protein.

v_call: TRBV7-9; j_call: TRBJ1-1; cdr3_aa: CASSPKGDPADTEAFF
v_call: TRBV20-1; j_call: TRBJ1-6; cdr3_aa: CSARRGGSTYNSPLHF
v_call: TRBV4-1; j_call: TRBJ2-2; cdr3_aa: CASSPARGTGELFF
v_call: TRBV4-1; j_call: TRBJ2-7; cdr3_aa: CASSRSGGSYEQYF
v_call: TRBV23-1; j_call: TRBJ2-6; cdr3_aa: CASSSQVSGANVLTF
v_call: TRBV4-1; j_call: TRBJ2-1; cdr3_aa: CASSQDHQGGEQFF
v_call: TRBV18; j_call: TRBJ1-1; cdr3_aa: CASSPSVTGHGDTEAFF
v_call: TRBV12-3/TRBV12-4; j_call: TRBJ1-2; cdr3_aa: CASSFSLEGAFYYGYTF
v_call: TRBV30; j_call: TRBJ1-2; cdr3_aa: CAWGGLYGYTF
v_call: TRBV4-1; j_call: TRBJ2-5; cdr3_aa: CASSQEGQGFIATQYF
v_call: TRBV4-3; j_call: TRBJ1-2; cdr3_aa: CASSQDRRQGIRGYTF
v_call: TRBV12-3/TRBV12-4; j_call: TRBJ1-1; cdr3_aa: CASSRTGSSEAFF
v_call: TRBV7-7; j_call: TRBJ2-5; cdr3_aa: CASSQGQGSETQYF
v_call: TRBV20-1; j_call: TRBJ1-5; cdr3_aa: CSARTANQPQHF
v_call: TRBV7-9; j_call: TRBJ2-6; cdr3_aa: CASSVGSSGANVLTF
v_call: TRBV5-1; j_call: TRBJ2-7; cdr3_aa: CASSIWTSGDFYEQYF
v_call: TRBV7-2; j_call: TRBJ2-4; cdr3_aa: CASSLGLQGENIQYF
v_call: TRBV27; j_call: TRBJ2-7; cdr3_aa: CASSPAPDSSYEQYF
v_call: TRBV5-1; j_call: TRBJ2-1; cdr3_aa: CASSLVWAFKANEQFF
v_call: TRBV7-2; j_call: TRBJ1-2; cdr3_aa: CASSSTQGEGNGYTF
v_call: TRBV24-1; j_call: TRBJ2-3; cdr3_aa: CATSDSWLDTDTQYF
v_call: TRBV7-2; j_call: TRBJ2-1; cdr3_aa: CASSLMRGRGYNEQFF
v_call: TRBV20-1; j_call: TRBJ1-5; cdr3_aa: CSASGQGYQPQHF
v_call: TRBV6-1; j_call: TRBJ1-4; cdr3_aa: CASSPLEWETNEKLFF
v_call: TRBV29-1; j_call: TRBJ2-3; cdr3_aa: CSVDGQGRKDTQYF
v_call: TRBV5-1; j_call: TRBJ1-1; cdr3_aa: CASSLVGVQTEAFF
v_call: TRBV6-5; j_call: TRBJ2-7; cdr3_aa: CASSYGLVSSYEQYF
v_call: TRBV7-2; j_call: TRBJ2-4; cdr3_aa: CASSSQGDLAKNIQYF
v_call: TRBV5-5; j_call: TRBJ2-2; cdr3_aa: CASSPGTSNTGELFF